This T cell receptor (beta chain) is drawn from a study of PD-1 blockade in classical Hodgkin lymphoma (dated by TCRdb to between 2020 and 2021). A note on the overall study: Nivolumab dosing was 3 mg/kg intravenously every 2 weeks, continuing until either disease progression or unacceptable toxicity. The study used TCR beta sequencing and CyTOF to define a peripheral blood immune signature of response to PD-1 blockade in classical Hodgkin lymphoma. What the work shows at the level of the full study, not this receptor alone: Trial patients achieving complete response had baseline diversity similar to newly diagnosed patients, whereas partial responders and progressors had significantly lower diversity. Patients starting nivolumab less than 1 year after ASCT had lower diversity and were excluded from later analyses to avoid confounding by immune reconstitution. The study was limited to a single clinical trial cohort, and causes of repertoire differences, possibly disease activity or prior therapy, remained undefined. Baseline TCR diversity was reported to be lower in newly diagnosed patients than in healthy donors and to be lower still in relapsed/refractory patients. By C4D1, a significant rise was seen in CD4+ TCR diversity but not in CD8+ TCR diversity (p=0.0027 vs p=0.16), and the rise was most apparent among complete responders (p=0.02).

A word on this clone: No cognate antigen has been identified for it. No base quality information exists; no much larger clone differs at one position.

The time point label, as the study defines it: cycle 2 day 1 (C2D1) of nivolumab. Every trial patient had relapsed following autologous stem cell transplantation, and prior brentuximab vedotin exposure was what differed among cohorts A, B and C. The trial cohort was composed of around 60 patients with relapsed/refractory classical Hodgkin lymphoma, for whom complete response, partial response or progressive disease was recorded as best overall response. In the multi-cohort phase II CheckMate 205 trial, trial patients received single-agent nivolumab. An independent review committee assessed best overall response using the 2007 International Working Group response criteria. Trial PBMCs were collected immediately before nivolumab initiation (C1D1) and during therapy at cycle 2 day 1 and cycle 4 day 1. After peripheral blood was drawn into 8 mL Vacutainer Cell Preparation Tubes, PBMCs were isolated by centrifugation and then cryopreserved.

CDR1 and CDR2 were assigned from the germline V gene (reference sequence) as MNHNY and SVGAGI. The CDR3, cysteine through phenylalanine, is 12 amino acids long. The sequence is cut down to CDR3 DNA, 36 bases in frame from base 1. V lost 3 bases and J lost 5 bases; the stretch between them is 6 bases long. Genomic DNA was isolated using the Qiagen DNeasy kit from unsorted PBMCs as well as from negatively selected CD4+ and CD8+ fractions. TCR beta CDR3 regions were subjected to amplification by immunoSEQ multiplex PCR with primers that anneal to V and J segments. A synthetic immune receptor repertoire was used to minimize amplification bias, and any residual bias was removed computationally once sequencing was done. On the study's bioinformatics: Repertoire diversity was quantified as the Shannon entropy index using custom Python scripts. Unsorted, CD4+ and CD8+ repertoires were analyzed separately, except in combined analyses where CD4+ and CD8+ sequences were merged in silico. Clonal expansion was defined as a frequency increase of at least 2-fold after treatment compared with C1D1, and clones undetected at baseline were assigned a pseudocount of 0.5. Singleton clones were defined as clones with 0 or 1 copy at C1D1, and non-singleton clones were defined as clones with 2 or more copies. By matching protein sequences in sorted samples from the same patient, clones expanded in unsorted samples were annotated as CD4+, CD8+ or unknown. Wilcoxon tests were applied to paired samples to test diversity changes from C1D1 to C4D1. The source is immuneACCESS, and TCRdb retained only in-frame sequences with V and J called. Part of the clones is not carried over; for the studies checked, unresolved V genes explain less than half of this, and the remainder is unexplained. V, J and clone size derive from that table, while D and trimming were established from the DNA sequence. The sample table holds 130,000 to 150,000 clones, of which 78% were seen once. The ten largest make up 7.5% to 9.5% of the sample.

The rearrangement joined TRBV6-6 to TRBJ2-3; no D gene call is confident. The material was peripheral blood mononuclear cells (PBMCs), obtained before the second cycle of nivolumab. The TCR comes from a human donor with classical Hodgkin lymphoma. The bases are TGTGCCAGCAGTTATAGCCTAGATACGCAGTATTTT. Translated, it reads CASSYSLDTQYF.